What follows are 16 T cell receptor beta chains derived from one specimen sequenced in a study of tumor-infiltrating lymphocytes in primary liver carcinoma. With a constant-region primer, TCR beta cDNA was made from around 530 ng of total RNA. Slightly modified ARM-PCR served as the procedure for the TCR beta libraries. These libraries came from three rounds of nested multiplex PCR. Forward primers for TRBV1-TRBV30 and a C-beta reverse primer served the first two PCR rounds, at 10 cycles each. MiXCR, run by TCRdb on the multiplex PCR reads, gives a single entry per CDR3 protein. The sample contains roughly 100,000 distinct CDR3 sequences, roughly 85% of which appear only once. RNA and DNA were co-extracted from 20-30 mg of unsorted bulk tissue. Material for sequencing was liver tumor tissue from sampling region 3. Noted subset: tumor region T3, left-lateral pole. The receptors were sampled from a man aged 40-49 years with primary liver carcinoma and hepatitis B virus infection.

Worth noting for this clonotype: This CDR3 fails to terminate in the conserved phenylalanine or tryptophan, so it likely reflects a read error. The chain couples TRBV10-3 to TRBJ2-7; TRBD1 might be the D (5 bases). V was shortened by 3 bases and J by 2 bases, with 14 bases between the two germline ends. The CDR3 is 15 amino acids. Looked up from germline, CDR1 is ENHRY and CDR2 is SYGVKD. CDR3 nucleotides: TGTGCCATCAGTGATGACAGCCATGAACCCTACGAGCAGTACTTG. Amino acid sequence: CAISDDSHEPYEQYL.

As for this clonotype: Here the CDR3 omits its conserved ending phenylalanine or tryptophan, so a read error is the likely source. The J gene is TRBJ2-5, the V gene TRBV6-1, with D unclear. V was pared by 7 bases and J by 2 bases, with 17 bases between. The V gene's germline CDR1 is MNHNS and CDR2 SASEGT. The CDR3 is 15 residues long. The CDR3 DNA is TGTGCCAGCACCCCCTCTTGGGTGGGTCAAGAGACCCAGTACTCC. It is translated as CASTPSWVGQETQYS.

This clonotype was picked up one time. A read error may produce the germline difference seen at one junction end. The chain has TRBV24-1 and TRBJ2-1, with D maybe TRBD2 (6 bases). The CDR3 has 16 residues. Germline CDR1 reads KGHDR; CDR2 reads SFDVKD. CDR3 DNA: TGTGCCTCCAGTGATGCAAGCGGGTCCAGGTTCAATGAGCGGTTCTTC. Amino acid sequence: CASSDASGSRFNERFF.

The chain employs TRBV20-1 and TRBJ2-7; 7 nucleotides match TRBD2. The germline V gene has CDR1 DFQATT and CDR2 SNEGSKA (reference sequence). The V gene end was trimmed by 1 base and the J gene end by 0 bases; junction bases not matched to a gene: 3. CDR3 length: 14 amino acids. The CDR3 region has the DNA TGCAGTGCTAGAGCGGGAGGCCCCTCCTACGAGCAGTACTTC. It translates to CSARAGGPSYEQYF.

This clonotype was seen ten or more times. Written as DNA, the CDR3 is TGCGCCAGCGGTACTAGCGGGAGGGCCGGGGATGAGCAGTTCTTC. It encodes CASGTSGRAGDEQFF. The J gene is TRBJ2-1, the V gene TRBV5-1, with 13 bases fitting TRBD2. This CDR3 has 15 residues. Germline V gene sequence: CDR1 SGHRS, CDR2 YFSETQ. V trimming: 7 bases; J trimming: 8 bases; junction bases outside the gene matches: 9.

Notes on this clonotype: A read error may produce the germline difference seen at one junction end. The chain couples TRBV11-3 to TRBJ1-5; the D is unclear. The CDR3 is 15 residues long. CDR1 and CDR2 (germline): SGHNT, YENEEA. CDR3 DNA: TGTGCCAGCAACTTAGATCTGGGGATGGCACAGCCCCAGCATTTT. This gives the protein CASNLDLGMAQPQHF.

Note on this clonotype: A read error is likely, as this CDR3 ends without the conserved phenylalanine or tryptophan. The J gene is TRBJ1-2, the V gene TRBV14; no reliable D call. This CDR3 is 13 amino acids long. The germline gives CDR1 SGHDN, CDR2 FVKESK. With 0 bases removed from V and 8 bases from J, the gap between germline ends came to 10 bases. In DNA form, the CDR3 reads TGTGCCAGCAGCCAAGATTTGGAGGGCGGCTACACCTTA. It translates to CASSQDLEGGYTL.

This clonotype was observed a few times. Compared with germline, one end of the junction differs, possibly owing to a read error. The rearrangement joins TRBV12-3 or TRBV12-4 to TRBJ2-1; TRBD2 aligns across 10 bases. The CDR3 is 15 residues long. CDR3 bases: TGTACCAGCAGTTCGAGACTAGCGGGTAGGGGTGAGCAATTCTTC. Its translation: CTSSSRLAGRGEQFF.

As to this clonotype: Germline is not matched at one junction end, which may reflect a read error. The rearrangement uses TRBV29-1 and TRBJ2-7; the D gene could be TRBD1 or TRBD2 (5 bases each). The CDR3 extends over 15 amino acids. Per the germline V gene, CDR1 is SQVTM and CDR2 is ANQGSEA. The DNA for the CDR3 is TGTAGCGTTGCGAGTGGATGGGGGATGCCCTACGAGTACTACTTC. Protein sequence: CSVASGWGMPYEYYF.

This rearrangement joins TRBV6-4 to TRBJ2-3; a possible D gene is TRBD2 (6 bases). CDR3 length: 13 amino acids. The germline V gene encodes CDR1 MRHNA and CDR2 SNTAGT. With 4 bases removed from V and 4 bases from J, the gap between germline ends came to 9 bases. The chain's CDR3 is CASSAGDADTQYF. The CDR3 coding sequence is TGTGCCAGCAGTGCGGGAGACGCAGATACGCAGTATTTT.

The chain links TRBV9 to TRBJ2-3; D gene unclear. Germline CDR1 SGDLS, CDR2 YYNGEE. V lost 5 bases and J 0 bases, leaving 7 bases between the germline ends. The CDR3 consists of 13 residues. This CDR3 is CASSATSTDTQYF. In DNA form, the CDR3 reads TGTGCCAGCAGTGCTACTAGCACAGATACGCAGTATTTT. Using reference TRBV9 and TRBJ2-3 for the parts outside the CDR3, the full variable domain is DSGVTQTPKHLITATGQRVTLRCSPRSGDLSVYWYQQSLDQGLQFLIQYYNGEERAKGNILERFSAQQFPDLHSELNLSSLELGDSALYFCASSATSTDTQYFGPGTRLTVL.

In the case of this clonotype: This likely comes from a read error, as the CDR3 has no conserved phenylalanine or tryptophan at its end. The genes are TRBV29-1 and TRBJ2-5; weak D call: TRBD2 (6 bases). The germline V gene encodes CDR1 SQVTM and CDR2 ANQGSEA. The CDR3 is 12 amino acids. Here the CDR3 reads CGVWEEQETQYI. DNA for the CDR3: TGCGGCGTTTGGGAGGAGCAAGAGACCCAGTACATC.

CDR3 DNA sequence: TGTGCCAGCAGTCCGGTGGGTGGACGGGAGGTTATTACCCAGTACTTC. This codes for CASSPVGGREVITQYF. This chain joins TRBV6-5 and TRBJ2-5; 7 bases are a match to TRBD2. The J segment lost 8 bases and the V segment lost 5 bases, leaving 17 bases of the junction unmatched. Germline V CDR1 and CDR2: MNHEY, SVGAGI. The CDR3 spans 16 residues.

Comment on this clonotype: One end of the junction varies from germline; a read error may be responsible. The chain employs TRBV6-5 and TRBJ1-3; tentative D call: TRBD1 (6 bases). Germline-derived CDR1 and CDR2 are MNHEY and SVGAGI. This CDR3 has 17 amino acids. CDR3 nucleotides: TGTGCCGGCAGCATTACCAGGACAGCGAACTCTGGAAGCACCATATATTTT. This codes for CAGSITRTANSGSTIYF.

This clonotype has only a few counts. The rearrangement joins TRBV28 to TRBJ2-1, with 8 bases aligning to TRBD2. V shed 9 bases and J 3 bases; nucleotides not matched to a gene: 7. There are 14 residues in the CDR3. CDR1 MDHEN and CDR2 SYDVKM come from the germline V gene. CDR3 residues: CASTLTSGYNEQFF. DNA of the CDR3: TGTGCCAGTACTTTAACTAGCGGCTACAATGAGCAGTTCTTC.

The chain is built from TRBV4-2 and TRBJ2-5; 11 bases are shared with TRBD2. Looked up from germline, CDR1 is LGHNA and CDR2 is YNFKEQ. The length of the CDR3 is 18 residues. Trimming removed 4 bases from V and 5 bases from J; junction bases left unmatched: 15. The chain's CDR3 is CASSLTTSGKTCSETQYF. The CDR3 DNA reads TGTGCCAGCAGCCTAACGACTAGCGGGAAGACCTGCTCGGAGACCCAGTACTTC.